These 20 T cell receptor beta chains were sequenced from one sample in a study of regulatory T cells in long-lasting Graves disease. To make TCR beta libraries, researchers used iRepertoire HTBI primers and Arm-PCR of CDR3 regions. MiXCR, applied by TCRdb to the multiplex PCR reads, yields one record per CDR3 protein. This table has about 560,000 distinct CDR3 sequences, 15% to 20% appearing once. Described time point: newly diagnosed GD, antithyroid drugs for less than 3 months. RNA extracted from PBMCs served as the sequencing template. The sample was also linked to a second study, of T cells in Graves' hyperthyroidism and ophthalmopathy.

The source was peripheral blood mononuclear cells (PBMCs), collected at new diagnosis, from a patient treated with antithyroid drugs. The origin of the receptors is a man between 18 and 35 years old with Graves disease.

Ten or more counts support this clonotype. The chain links TRBV11-2 to TRBJ2-7; no reliable D call. Germline CDR1 SGHAT, CDR2 FQNNGV. The V and J ends lost 5 bases and 3 bases respectively, with 20 bases between them. CDR3 length equals 16 residues. The CDR3: CASSPRVDSAHYEQYF. DNA for the CDR3: TGTGCCAGCAGCCCACGCGTAGACTCGGCCCACTACGAGCAGTACTTC.

This clonotype was counted at least ten times. This chain connects TRBV29-1 to TRBJ2-7; 7 bases match TRBD1. The CDR3 consists of 14 residues. Germline loops: CDR1 SQVTM, CDR2 ANQGSEA. Germline trimming cut 2 bases from V and 4 bases from J; bases unmatched to any gene: 8. The CDR3 is CSVEPAGGGYEQYF. The CDR3 region has the DNA TGCAGCGTTGAACCGGCAGGGGGTGGGTACGAGCAGTACTTC.

This clonotype was seen many times. The V gene is TRBV27, the J gene TRBJ1-2, with D possibly matching TRBD1 (5 bases). This CDR3 region has 14 residues. Trimming left V 6 bases short and J 5 bases short, with 16 bases between. Germline V gene data show CDR1 as MNHEY and CDR2 as SMNVEV (reference sequence). The CDR3 region is CASSPGLGGYGYTF. In DNA, the CDR3 is TGTGCCAGCAGCCCGGGACTCGGTGGATATGGCTACACCTTC.

This clonotype was counted ten times or more. The chain has TRBV6-2 or TRBV6-3 and TRBJ2-7; 12 positions agree with TRBD2. Germline CDR1 is MNHEY and CDR2 is SVGEGT. CDR3 length: 17 residues. V shed 2 bases, J shed 5 bases, and the junction held 10 bases outside the gene matches. The CDR3 loop reads CASSYTPMGLAGNEQYF. The CDR3, as DNA: TGTGCCAGCAGTTACACCCCGATGGGACTAGCGGGTAACGAGCAGTACTTC.

This clonotype was seen a few times. V and J are TRBV20-1 and TRBJ2-7; D is undetermined. This CDR3 is built from 14 residues. The V and J ends lost 6 bases and 0 bases respectively, with 15 bases between them. Germline values: CDR1 DFQATT, CDR2 SNEGSKA (reference sequence). Written as DNA, the CDR3 is TGCAGTGCCACACCCTATAGGAGCTCCTACGAGCAGTACTTC. Its translation is CSATPYRSSYEQYF.

The V call is TRBV5-1, the J call TRBJ2-3, with no clear D. V dropped 4 bases and J dropped 3 bases, with 9 bases sitting between them. The CDR3 contains 13 residues. Germline assignment: CDR1 SGHRS and CDR2 YFSETQ. The DNA of the CDR3 is TGCGCCAGCAGCAACGCAGGAACAGATACGCAGTATTTT. Its translation: CASSNAGTDTQYF. Together with reference TRBV5-1 and TRBJ2-3, the CDR3 gives the full variable domain: KAGVTQTPRYLIKTRGQQVTLSCSPISGHRSVSWYQQTPGQGLQFLFEYFSETQRNKGNFPGRFSGRQFSNSRSEMNVSTLELGDSALYLCASSNAGTDTQYFGPGTRLTVL.

The chain uses TRBV5-6 and TRBJ2-3; 11 bases map to TRBD2. CDR1 and CDR2 from the germline V gene are SGHDT and YYEEEE. This CDR3 has 16 residues. Trimming took 4 bases from V and 0 from J; bases not matched to a gene: 4. Here the CDR3 reads CASSGGLAVSTDTQYF. The CDR3 coding sequence is TGTGCCAGCAGCGGGGGACTAGCGGTTAGCACAGATACGCAGTATTTT.

A few counts support this clonotype. The V and J genes are TRBV3-1 and TRBJ2-5; D might be TRBD2 (7 bases). CDR1 is LGHDT and CDR2 is YNNKEL in the germline V gene (reference sequence). This CDR3 has 16 residues. Trimming removed 0 bases at V and 7 bases at J, with 18 bases between. This CDR3 is CASSQDYGGAGGTQYF. The DNA of the CDR3 is TGTGCCAGCAGCCAAGACTATGGGGGGGCCGGGGGGACCCAGTACTTC.

This clonotype was counted a few times. This chain joins TRBV19 and TRBJ2-7; no clear D gene. The ends were cut back, 5 bases at V and 6 bases at J, with 14 bases in the middle. The germline gives CDR1 LNHDA, CDR2 SQIVND (reference sequence). The CDR3 sequence is 13 residues long. In DNA, the CDR3 is TGTGCCAGTAGTTTCACGCTCCTCTCCGAGCAGTACTTC. It codes for CASSFTLLSEQYF.

The sample holds many counts of this clonotype. The chain is built from TRBV3-1 and TRBJ1-1; no clear D gene. CDR3 length equals 13 residues. V was trimmed by 7 bases and J by 4 bases, leaving 13 bases between them. The germline CDR1 and CDR2 sequences are LGHDT and YNNKEL (reference sequence). This CDR3 is CASTLSEATEAFF. Here the CDR3 DNA reads TGTGCCAGCACCCTGTCGGAGGCCACTGAAGCTTTCTTT.

This clonotype was counted between two and nine times. This sequence joins TRBV7-9 and TRBJ2-6, with 9 bases lining up with TRBD1. The CDR3 contains 17 residues. Germline CDR1 SEHNR, CDR2 FQNEAQ (reference sequence). Trimming took 5 bases from V and 2 from J; bases not matched to a gene: 7. CDR3 bases: TGTGCCAGCAGCCCTGACAGGGGGGTAGCTGGGGCCAACGTCCTGACTTTC. It yields the protein CASSPDRGVAGANVLTF.

The chain joins TRBV6-2 or TRBV6-3 to TRBJ1-1; the D is unclear. This CDR3 comprises 12 residues. Germline CDR1 and CDR2: MNHEY and SVGEGT. The germline V and J ends were trimmed by 3 bases and 3 bases, with 5 bases remaining between them. This chain's CDR3 is CASSYRDTEAFF. The CDR3 DNA is TGTGCCAGCAGTTATCGTGACACTGAAGCTTTCTTT.

V usage is TRBV12-3 or TRBV12-4 and J usage is TRBJ1-3; no clear D gene. The CDR3 extends over 17 amino acids. Trimming shortened V by 1 base and J by 1 base, and 14 bases separated the two germline ends. For the CDR3, the DNA is TGTGCCAGCAGTTTAGTTCCAAGCCGCACTTCTGGAAACACCATATATTTT. Protein sequence: CASSLVPSRTSGNTIYF.

To note about this clonotype: With a much larger clone just one base away, this may be a read error. This chain uses TRBV6-1 with TRBJ1-1, with D unresolved. This CDR3 spans 14 amino acids. Germline V gene sequence: CDR1 MNHNS, CDR2 SASEGT. The CDR3 here is CASRSPNLNTVAFF. The CDR3 bases are TGTGCCAGCAGATCCCCCAATTTGAACACTGTAGCTTTCTTT.

The chain carries TRBV28 and TRBJ1-5; the match to TRBD1 covers 7 bases. CDR3 size: 16 residues. Per the germline V gene, CDR1 is MDHEN and CDR2 is SYDVKM. V lost 2 bases to trimming and J lost 5 bases; unmatched junction nucleotides: 9. The CDR3: CASSLIGQGGDQPQHF. For the CDR3, the DNA is TGTGCCAGCAGTTTAATAGGGCAGGGGGGGGATCAGCCCCAGCATTTT.

This chain uses TRBV4-1 with TRBJ2-3, with 8 bases matching TRBD1. This CDR3 region has 16 residues. Unmatched junction bases numbered 7, after V lost 4 bases and J lost 1 base. Germline V CDR1 and CDR2: MGHRA, YSYEKL. The CDR3 here is CASSPQETGGTDTQYF. The CDR3 bases are TGCGCCAGCAGCCCGCAAGAGACAGGGGGCACAGATACGCAGTATTTT.

This clonotype was recorded at least ten times. J is TRBJ1-2 and V is TRBV20-1; no definite D call. CDR3 length: 12 amino acids. Per the germline V gene, CDR1 is DFQATT and CDR2 is SNEGSKA (reference sequence). The germline V and J ends were trimmed by 2 bases and 3 bases, with 7 bases remaining between them. CDR3 in DNA: TGCAGTGCTAGAAACAAAGACTATGGCTACACCTTC. Translated: CSARNKDYGYTF.

This clonotype was counted between two and nine times. The CDR3 coding sequence is TGTGCCAGCAGCCAAGATCGAGGGGGCCGGTTGAACACTGAAGCTTTCTTT. This gives the protein CASSQDRGGRLNTEAFF. The V and J genes are TRBV14 and TRBJ1-1, with 7 bases lining up with TRBD1. Looked up from germline, CDR1 is SGHDN and CDR2 is FVKESK. The CDR3 is 17 amino acids. V shed 0 bases and J 0 bases; nucleotides not matched to a gene: 7.

This clonotype came up many times. The chain uses TRBV2 and TRBJ2-7; possibly TRBD1 or TRBD2 for D (6 bases each). V was clipped by 4 bases and J by 3 bases, with 13 bases between them. This CDR3 has 14 residues. Germline lookup yields CDR1 SNHLY and CDR2 FYNNEI. Here the CDR3 DNA reads TGTGCCAGCAGTGGGTACGGGGGCCTCTACGAGCAGTACTTC. Translation gives CASSGYGGLYEQYF.

This clonotype was found many times. The chain has TRBV11-2 and TRBJ2-3, with TRBD2 identical over 15 bases. With 5 bases clipped from V and 5 bases from J, the junction kept 14 bases outside the gene matches. Germline values: CDR1 SGHAT, CDR2 FQNNGV. There are 19 residues in the CDR3. The CDR3 spells CASSPEGLAGGPVLDTQYF. The CDR3 DNA reads as TGTGCCAGCAGCCCCGAGGGACTAGCGGGAGGCCCAGTCCTAGATACGCAGTATTTT.